This T cell receptor beta chain is from a study of T cell responses to AZD1222 COVID-19 vaccine. Germline CDR1 and CDR2: LGHDT and YNNKEL (reference sequence). CDR3 length equals 14 residues. V was shortened by 3 bases and J by 8 bases, with 16 bases between the two germline ends. This clone has just a few counts. Method: immunoSEQ multiplex PCR; TCRdb's copy keeps in-frame clones and lacks some. The data show some 120,000 clones, more than 85% seen once. Sequencing was performed on peripheral blood, taken on day 0 of MenACWY control vaccination. The origin of this receptor is an adult in good health. The chain is built from TRBV3-1 (or the pseudogene TRBV3-2) and TRBJ1-2; TRBD1 might be the D (6 bases). The CDR3 spells CASSHRTALSGYTF. The CDR3 nucleotides read TGTGCCAGCAGCCACCGGACAGCACTTTCCGGCTACACCTTC.